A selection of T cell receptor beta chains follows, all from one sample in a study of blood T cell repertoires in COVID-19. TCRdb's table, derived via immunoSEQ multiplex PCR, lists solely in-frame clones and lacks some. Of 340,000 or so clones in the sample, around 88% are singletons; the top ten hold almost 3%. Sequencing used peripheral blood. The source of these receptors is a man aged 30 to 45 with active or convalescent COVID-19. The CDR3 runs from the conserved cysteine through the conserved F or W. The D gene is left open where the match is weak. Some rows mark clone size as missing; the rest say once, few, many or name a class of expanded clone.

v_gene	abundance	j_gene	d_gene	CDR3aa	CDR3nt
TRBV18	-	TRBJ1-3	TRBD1	CASSQAVQGASGNTIYF	TGTGCCAGCTCACAGGCCGTTCAGGGGGCTTCTGGAAACACCATATATTTT
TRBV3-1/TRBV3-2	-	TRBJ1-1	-	CASSQGPVNTEAFF	TGTGCCAGCAGCCAAGGGCCAGTGAACACTGAAGCTTTCTTT
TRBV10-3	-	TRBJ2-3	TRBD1	CAISEGQEDTQYF	TGTGCCATCAGTGAGGGACAGGAGGATACGCAGTATTTT
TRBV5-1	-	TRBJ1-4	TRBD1	CASSAGQGTATNEKLFF	TGCGCCAGCAGCGCGGGACAGGGGACCGCAACTAATGAAAAACTGTTTTTT
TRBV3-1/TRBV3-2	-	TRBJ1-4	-	CASSQYCLEGKLFF	TGTGCCAGCAGCCAATACTGTCTGGAGGGAAAACTGTTTTTT
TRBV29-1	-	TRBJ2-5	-	CSVEPLGLAGQETQYF	TGCAGCGTTGAGCCCCTCGGGTTGGCGGGGCAAGAGACCCAGTACTTC
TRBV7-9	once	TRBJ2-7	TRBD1	CASSSWDRDYEQYF	TGTGCCAGCAGCTCCTGGGACAGGGACTACGAGCAGTACTTC
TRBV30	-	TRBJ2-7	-	CAWSAPGVGHEQYF	TGTGCCTGGAGTGCCCCAGGGGTAGGGCACGAGCAGTACTTC
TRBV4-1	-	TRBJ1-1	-	CASSHDLQGRFAEAFF	TGCGCCAGCAGCCACGATCTACAGGGACGGTTCGCTGAAGCTTTCTTT
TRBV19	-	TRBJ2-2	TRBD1	CASRRRGQGTGELFF	TGTGCCAGTAGAAGAAGGGGACAGGGGACCGGGGAGCTGTTTTTT
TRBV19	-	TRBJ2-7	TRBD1	CASSEKRQGGGEQYF	TGTGCCAGTAGCGAGAAGAGACAGGGCGGCGGCGAGCAGTACTTC
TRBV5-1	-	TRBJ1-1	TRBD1	CASSLVEGAGTEAFF	TGCGCCAGCAGCTTGGTAGAGGGGGCTGGGACTGAAGCTTTCTTT
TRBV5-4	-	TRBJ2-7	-	CASSFGQNLIYEQYF	TGTGCCAGCAGCTTCGGACAGAACCTCATCTACGAGCAGTACTTC
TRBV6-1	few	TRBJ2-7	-	CASSEAGVEVYEQYF	TGTGCCAGCAGTGAAGCGGGTGTAGAGGTCTACGAGCAGTACTTC
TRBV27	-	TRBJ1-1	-	CASARRKDGWGVNTEAFF	TGTGCCAGCGCCAGAAGGAAAGATGGTTGGGGGGTGAACACTGAAGCTTTCTTT
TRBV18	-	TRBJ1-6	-	CASSSAGNYNSPLHF	TGTGCCAGCTCCTCCGCGGGTAACTATAATTCACCCCTCCACTTT
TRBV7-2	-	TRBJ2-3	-	CASSPSGASTDTQYF	TGTGCCAGCAGCCCCTCTGGGGCGAGCACAGATACGCAGTATTTT
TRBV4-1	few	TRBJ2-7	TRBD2	CASSPLGGTSGYEQYF	TGCGCCAGCAGCCCGTTGGGCGGGACTAGCGGCTACGAGCAGTACTTC
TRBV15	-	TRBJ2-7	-	CATSREQFYEQYF	TGTGCCACCAGCAGAGAACAGTTCTACGAGCAGTACTTC